These 24 T cell receptor beta chains came from one sample sequenced in a study of shared clonotypes between healthy human individuals. This table comes from immunoSEQ multiplex PCR, and its TCRdb copy is limited to in-frame clones, with some not included. The sample lists about 2.2 million clones; over 85% were seen once. Naivety among CD8 cells was defined by CD45RO negativity and positive CCR7 selection, thereby excluding terminally differentiated effector memory CD45RA+ cells. Sequenced sample: naive CD8+ T cells from PBMCs. The receptor source for this set is a man between 18 and 35 years old in good health. Some clones in this sample may be carry-over from other donors' samples.

This chain uses TRBV28 with TRBJ1-2; a possible D gene is TRBD1 (6 bases). Germline V CDR1 and CDR2: MDHEN, SYDVKM. Trimming left V 3 bases short and J 3 bases short, with 20 bases between. This CDR3 is 17 amino acids long. As DNA, the CDR3 is TGTGCCAGCAGTTTCCCCGAGGGGGGGGAGGGGGACTATGGCTACACCTTC. Protein product: CASSFPEGGEGDYGYTF.

The J gene is TRBJ2-5, the V gene TRBV5-6; 7 nucleotides align to TRBD1. V shed 4 bases, J shed 2 bases, and the junction held 8 bases outside the gene matches. This CDR3 has 15 amino acids. Germline V gene sequence: CDR1 SGHDT, CDR2 YYEEEE. In DNA form, the CDR3 reads TGTGCCAGCAGCACCTTCCGGGACAGTCAAGAGACCCAGTACTTC. Protein sequence: CASSTFRDSQETQYF.

Regarding this clone: Distinct nucleotide sequences in the sample also encode this CDR3. The chain couples TRBV19 to TRBJ1-1; unclear D gene. Trimming removed 3 bases from V and 0 bases from J, with 8 bases in between. CDR1 and CDR2 (germline): LNHDA, SQIVND (reference sequence). This CDR3 region has 14 residues. In DNA form, the CDR3 reads TGTGCCAGTAGTATTAGGGATCTGAACACTGAAGCTTTCTTT. This gives the protein CASSIRDLNTEAFF.

The sample holds one count of this clone. This chain connects TRBV6-6 to TRBJ2-1; unclear D gene. The V end was cut by 7 bases, the J end by 4 bases, with 11 bases between. The CDR3 loop spans 13 amino acids. Germline CDR1 reads MNHNY; CDR2 reads SVGAGI (reference sequence). The CDR3 spells CASNPTPYNEQFF. The CDR3 nucleotides read TGTGCCAGCAACCCGACACCGTACAATGAGCAGTTCTTC.

This clone was seen only once. The chain is built from TRBV2 and TRBJ1-3; possibly TRBD1 for D (5 bases). Trimming removed 3 bases from V and 0 bases from J, with 9 bases in between. The germline V gene encodes CDR1 SNHLY and CDR2 FYNNEI. The CDR3 length is 15 residues. CDR3 coding DNA: TGTGCCAGCAGTGACGGGGCCAACTCTGGAAACACCATATATTTT. Its translation is CASSDGANSGNTIYF.

The V call is TRBV14, the J call TRBJ1-2, with D hard to call. This CDR3 has 13 residues. Germline CDR1 SGHDN, CDR2 FVKESK. V gave up 1 base and J gave up 3 bases, with 6 bases separating them. CDR3 amino acids: CASSQGTDYGYTF. Here the CDR3 DNA reads TGTGCCAGCAGCCAAGGGACGGACTATGGCTACACCTTC.

This clone was seen a few times. The DNA for the CDR3 is TGTGCCAGCAGTCGTAGCTACAATGAGCAGTTCTTC. Translating gives CASSRSYNEQFF. The chain joins TRBV9 to TRBJ2-1; the D is unclear. Germline CDR1 and CDR2: SGDLS and YYNGEE. There are 12 residues in the CDR3. V was pared by 5 bases and J by 3 bases, with 6 bases between. The whole variable domain, filled in from reference TRBV9 and TRBJ2-1, reads DSGVTQTPKHLITATGQRVTLRCSPRSGDLSVYWYQQSLDQGLQFLIQYYNGEERAKGNILERFSAQQFPDLHSELNLSSLELGDSALYFCASSRSYNEQFFGPGTRLTVL.

The gene calls are TRBV29-1 and TRBJ2-3; tentative D call: TRBD1 (5 bases). The CDR3 consists of 13 residues. Looked up from germline, CDR1 is SQVTM and CDR2 is ANQGSEA. Trimming pared 3 bases from V and 4 bases from J, leaving 11 bases between. CDR3 sequence: CSVEAGNADTQYF. DNA of the CDR3: TGCAGCGTTGAGGCAGGGAACGCAGATACGCAGTATTTT.

The chain recombines TRBV29-1 with TRBJ2-2; D is perhaps TRBD1 (6 bases). Germline values: CDR1 SQVTM, CDR2 ANQGSEA. Trimming shortened V by 5 bases and J by 1 base, and 11 bases separated the two germline ends. This CDR3 has 14 residues. The CDR3 bases are TGCAGCGTTAAACAGGGAGTGAACACCGGGGAGCTGTTTTTT. It codes for CSVKQGVNTGELFF.

This clone was detected a few times. CDR3 bases: TGTGCCAGCAGGCCCGGGACAGCCTATGGCTACACCTTC. Protein product: CASRPGTAYGYTF. V is TRBV28 and J is TRBJ1-2; 7 positions agree with TRBD1. Trimming took 6 bases from V and 4 from J; bases not matched to a gene: 5. CDR3 length equals 13 residues. Germline CDR1 is MDHEN and CDR2 is SYDVKM.

The rearrangement joins TRBV11-3 to TRBJ1-3, with 9 nucleotides matching TRBD1. This CDR3 spans 17 amino acids. V was clipped by 0 bases and J by 4 bases; unmatched bases: 7. The germline gives CDR1 SGHNT, CDR2 YENEEA. CDR3 nucleotide sequence: TGTGCCAGCAGCTTAGATCGGGACAGGGAATCCGGAAACACCATATATTTT. Translation gives CASSLDRDRESGNTIYF.

The rearrangement joins TRBV2 to TRBJ2-7, with 7 positions matching TRBD1. This CDR3 is 15 amino acids long. Losses at the gene ends were 6 bases for V and 5 bases for J; bases not matched to a gene: 13. Germline CDR1 is SNHLY and CDR2 is FYNNEI. Written as DNA, the CDR3 is TGTGCCAGCAGCGCTAGGACAGGTCTAGGCCACGAGCAGTACTTC. It yields the protein CASSARTGLGHEQYF.

V is TRBV2 and J is TRBJ2-7, with a tentative D call TRBD1 (6 bases). The CDR3 sequence is 15 residues long. V lost 3 bases and J lost 5, with 17 bases in between. Germline CDR1 and CDR2: SNHLY and FYNNEI. CDR3 in amino acids: CASSDPTGRGDEQYF. The CDR3, as DNA: TGTGCCAGCAGTGACCCGACAGGCCGAGGAGACGAGCAGTACTTC. Full variable domain (remainder filled in from reference TRBV2 and TRBJ2-7): EPEVTQTPSHQVTQMGQEVILRCVPISNHLYFYWYRQILGQKVEFLVSFYNNEISEKSEIFDDQFSVERPDGSNFTLKIRSTKLEDSAMYFCASSDPTGRGDEQYFGPGTRLTVT.

This CDR3 reads CASSLDPPGGYEQYF. CDR3 DNA: TGTGCCAGCAGTTTAGATCCACCTGGCGGCTACGAGCAGTACTTC. V usage is TRBV27 and J usage is TRBJ2-7, with D unresolved. CDR3 size: 15 residues. V dropped 2 bases and J dropped 3 bases, with 14 bases sitting between them. The germline V gene encodes CDR1 MNHEY and CDR2 SMNVEV (reference sequence).

The gene calls are TRBV5-6 and TRBJ1-5; D is unclear. Per germline, CDR1 SGHDT and CDR2 YYEEEE. The V end was cut by 4 bases, the J end by 12 bases, with 14 bases between. This CDR3 is 12 amino acids long. CDR3 coding DNA: TGTGCCAGCAGCATTGGAGGAGGAAGCCAGCATTTT. Amino acid sequence: CASSIGGGSQHF.

This chain links TRBV28 with TRBJ2-2; D is perhaps TRBD1 (5 bases). The CDR3 consists of 15 residues. Germline assignment: CDR1 MDHEN and CDR2 SYDVKM. The germline V and J ends were trimmed by 5 bases and 1 base, with 11 bases remaining between them. The CDR3, as DNA: TGTGCCAGCAGTCCGAAGGGGTTGAACACCGGGGAGCTGTTTTTT. Its translation: CASSPKGLNTGELFF.

The V call is TRBV27, the J call TRBJ1-5, with 8 bases lining up with TRBD1. The CDR3 extends over 14 amino acids. V trimming: 3 bases; J trimming: 5 bases; junction bases outside the gene matches: 3. Germline V gives CDR1 MNHEY, CDR2 SMNVEV (reference sequence). The CDR3 DNA reads as TGTGCCAGCAGTTTTCAGGGGGCCCATCAGCCCCAGCATTTT. It encodes CASSFQGAHQPQHF.

The gene calls are TRBV29-1 and TRBJ2-4, with D tentatively TRBD1 or TRBD2 (5 bases each). CDR3 length: 13 amino acids. V shed 2 bases and J shed 2 bases, with 7 bases lying between them. CDR1 is SQVTM and CDR2 is ANQGSEA in the germline V gene. CDR3 loop: CSVEKGPKNIQYF. CDR3 bases: TGCAGCGTTGAAAAGGGACCCAAAAACATTCAGTACTTC.

This chain links TRBV19 with TRBJ2-5; no clear D gene. Per germline, CDR1 LNHDA and CDR2 SQIVND (reference sequence). The CDR3 sequence is 13 residues long. Trimming left V 6 bases short and J 3 bases short, with 11 bases between. The CDR3 DNA sequence: TGTGCCAGTAGCCTAGACTTTGAAGAGACCCAGTACTTC. Its translation: CASSLDFEETQYF.

The rearrangement uses TRBV7-3 and TRBJ2-7; TRBD2 matches at 9 bases. The CDR3 runs to 17 residues. Trimming at V came to 5 bases and at J to 5 bases, leaving 16 bases not matched to a gene. CDR1 is SGHTA, CDR2 FQGTGA, per germline. The CDR3, as DNA: TGTGCCAGCAGCCCCGAGGGTGGCCTAGCGGGACTCCACGAGCAGTACTTC. This codes for CASSPEGGLAGLHEQYF.

This chain connects TRBV15 to TRBJ2-2; the match to TRBD2 covers 10 bases. Unmatched junction bases numbered 7, after V lost 1 base and J lost 5 bases. The germline CDR1 and CDR2 sequences are LNHNV and YYDKDF (reference sequence). This CDR3 is built from 17 residues. In DNA form, the CDR3 reads TGTGCCACCAGCAGAGGTACTAGCGGGATTATTACCGGGGAGCTGTTTTTT. This sequence encodes CATSRGTSGIITGELFF. Using reference TRBV15 and TRBJ2-2 for the parts outside the CDR3, the full variable domain is DAMVIQNPRYQVTQFGKPVTLSCSQTLNHNVMYWYQQKSSQAPKLLFHYYDKDFNNEADTPDNFQSRRPNTSFCFLDIRSPGLGDTAMYLCATSRGTSGIITGELFFGEGSRLTVL.

The chain uses TRBV28 and TRBJ1-2, with TRBD1 identical over 12 bases. Trimming at V came to 6 bases and at J to 6 bases, leaving 8 bases not matched to a gene. Per germline, CDR1 MDHEN and CDR2 SYDVKM. CDR3 size: 15 residues. The CDR3 DNA is TGTGCCAGCAGGACCCGGGACAGGGGGCGTCATGGCTACACCTTC. Translation gives CASRTRDRGRHGYTF.

The rearrangement uses TRBV7-9 and TRBJ1-3; D perhaps matches TRBD1 (5 bases). This CDR3 region has 16 residues. Looked up from germline, CDR1 is SEHNR and CDR2 is FQNEAQ (reference sequence). With 1 base removed from V and 0 bases from J, the gap between germline ends came to 10 bases. The CDR3 reads CASSLGDWRSGNTIYF. DNA for the CDR3: TGTGCCAGCAGCTTAGGGGACTGGCGCTCTGGAAACACCATATATTTT.

The V and J genes are TRBV4-2 and TRBJ2-1; D remains unclear. This CDR3 spans 13 amino acids. Germline CDR1 is LGHNA and CDR2 is YNFKEQ. Trimming removed 2 bases at V and 6 bases at J, with 8 bases between. The CDR3 DNA follows: TGTGCCAGCAGCCAACCGTCCCGCAATGAGCAGTTCTTC. Its translation is CASSQPSRNEQFF.